This entry lists 32 T cell receptor beta chains sequenced from one sample in a study of CD8+CD57+ T cells in acquired aplastic anemia. CDR3 and TCR beta VDJ profiling relied on a genomic DNA template. TCRdb used MiXCR to reprocess the reads, holding one entry per CDR3 protein. Among some 240,000 distinct CDR3 sequences listed, approximately 35% were seen once. Sample: sorted CD4+, CD8+, or CD8+CD57+ T cells (not recorded which) from PBMCs. The origin of the receptors is a human donor in good health, serving as a control.

CDR3 sequence: CAISETGVIAYGYTF. The CDR3 region has the DNA TGTGCCATCAGTGAGACAGGGGTAATCGCCTATGGCTACACCTTC. The chain is built from TRBV10-3 and TRBJ1-2, with 7 bases that match TRBD1. The CDR3 is made up of 15 amino acids. V lost 2 bases, J lost 4 bases, and 7 bases stayed unmatched. CDR1 ENHRY and CDR2 SYGVKD come from the germline V gene.

J is TRBJ1-1 and V is TRBV5-1; 7 bases fit TRBD1. The V and J ends lost 4 bases and 1 base, in that order; junction bases with no gene match: 10. Germline V lookup: CDR1 SGHRS, CDR2 YFSETQ. The CDR3 is made up of 16 amino acids. CDR3 bases: TGCGCCAGCAGCGGAAGAACCGGGACAGAGAACACTGAAGCTTTCTTT. Translating it yields CASSGRTGTENTEAFF. Full variable domain (missing parts from reference TRBV5-1 and TRBJ1-1): KAGVTQTPRYLIKTRGQQVTLSCSPISGHRSVSWYQQTPGQGLQFLFEYFSETQRNKGNFPGRFSGRQFSNSRSEMNVSTLELGDSALYLCASSGRTGTENTEAFFGQGTRLTVV.

This clonotype has at least ten counts. This chain joins TRBV20-1 and TRBJ1-6; D not resolved. V was clipped by 5 bases and J by 6 bases, with 11 bases between them. Per the germline V gene, CDR1 is DFQATT and CDR2 is SNEGSKA (reference sequence). The CDR3 is 13 residues long. CDR3 sequence (DNA): TGCAGTGCTGGATCCACTCCTAATTCACCCCTCCACTTT. Amino acid sequence: CSAGSTPNSPLHF.

In regard to this clonotype: Just one base apart from a much larger clone, this may be a read error. The CDR3 loop is CSTTGTYTDTQYF. CDR3 nucleotide sequence: TGCAGTACTACTGGGACGTACACAGATACGCAGTATTTT. V is TRBV20-1 and J is TRBJ2-3; D may correspond to TRBD1 or TRBD2 (5 bases each). Trimming took 8 bases from V and 2 from J, leaving 14 bases between them. This CDR3 comprises 13 residues. Per the germline V gene, CDR1 is DFQATT and CDR2 is SNEGSKA (reference sequence).

This clonotype came up a few times. CDR3 sequence reads: CASSQVIWDRDNEQFF. The CDR3 nucleotides are TGTGCCAGCAGCCAAGTAATCTGGGACAGGGACAATGAGCAGTTCTTC. The chain combines TRBV14 with TRBJ2-1; 9 nucleotides match TRBD1. The junction had 6 bases not matched to a gene; V was cut back by 1 base and J by 5 bases. The CDR3 loop spans 16 amino acids. Germline CDR1 SGHDN, CDR2 FVKESK.

The sample holds a few counts of this clonotype. A read error is possible here, since a much larger clone lies one base away. The conserved closing phenylalanine or tryptophan is absent in this CDR3, likely reflecting a read error. This chain links TRBV10-3 with TRBJ2-1, with D possibly TRBD2 on 6 matching bases. The V gene's germline CDR1 is ENHRY and CDR2 SYGVKD. V lost 6 bases to trimming and J lost 1 base, with 7 bases between them. CDR3 length: 13 amino acids. This CDR3 reads CAIRSGSYNEQFL. Written as DNA, the CDR3 is TGTGCCATCAGGAGCGGGTCCTACAATGAGCAGTTCCTC.

The rearrangement links TRBV4-2 to TRBJ2-1; 10 bases fit TRBD2. CDR3 length equals 18 residues. The trim removed 4 bases at V and 5 bases at J, leaving 14 bases unmatched. The V gene's germline CDR1 is LGHNA and CDR2 YNFKEQ. The CDR3: CASSLHKKGTSANNEQFF. CDR3 nucleotide sequence: TGTGCCAGCAGCCTCCATAAGAAAGGGACTAGCGCAAACAATGAGCAGTTCTTC.

This clonotype was counted only a few times. The chain is built from TRBV18 and TRBJ1-1; D unresolved. This CDR3 is 13 amino acids long. V shed 3 bases and J shed 5 bases, with 10 bases lying between them. CDR1 and CDR2 (germline): KGHSH, LQKENI. The CDR3 spells CASSPSSVTEAFF. The CDR3 DNA reads as TGTGCCAGCTCACCGTCCAGTGTAACTGAAGCTTTCTTT. The full variable domain, in which reference TRBV18 and TRBJ1-1 provide the parts outside the CDR3, is NAGVMQNPRHLVRRRGQEARLRCSPMKGHSHVYWYRQLPEEGLKFMVYLQKENIIDESGMPKERFSAEFPKEGPSILRIQQVVRGDSAAYFCASSPSSVTEAFFGQGTRLTVV.

A few counts support this clonotype. The J gene is TRBJ2-3, the V gene TRBV11-2; the D gene could be TRBD1 or TRBD2 (7 bases each). Germline CDR1 is SGHAT and CDR2 is FQNNGV. The CDR3 extends over 16 amino acids. V dropped 1 base and J dropped 5 bases, with 16 bases sitting between them. CDR3 residues: CASSLGGAGGGDTQYF. The CDR3 DNA reads as TGTGCCAGCAGCTTAGGAGGGGCAGGGGGGGGAGATACGCAGTATTTT.

This clonotype was seen repeatedly, ten times or more. The chain employs TRBV24-1 and TRBJ1-5; no reliable D call. The CDR3 runs to 14 residues. Deletions cut 4 bases from V and 4 bases from J, with 10 bases between. Germline CDR1 is KGHDR and CDR2 is SFDVKD. In DNA form, the CDR3 reads TGTGCCACCAGTGAGGGAGGGATGAATCAGCCCCAGCATTTT. Translating it yields CATSEGGMNQPQHF.

At least ten counts were recorded for this clonotype. CDR3 DNA: TGCAGTGCCTGGGGTTCCACTGAAGCTTTCTTT. Protein product: CSAWGSTEAFF. This sequence joins TRBV20-1 and TRBJ1-1; D is unresolved. The V end was cut by 6 bases, the J end by 4 bases, with 9 bases between. The CDR3 is 11 amino acids. Germline V CDR1 and CDR2: DFQATT, SNEGSKA (reference sequence).

Many counts were recorded for this clonotype. V gene TRBV2 combines with J gene TRBJ2-6; D uncertain. The CDR3 extends over 14 amino acids. V was pared by 4 bases and J by 3 bases, with 7 bases between. Germline CDR1 and CDR2: SNHLY and FYNNEI. DNA of the CDR3: TGTGCCAGCAGTGTCATCGTTGGGGCCAACGTCCTGACTTTC. It is translated as CASSVIVGANVLTF. Supplemented by reference TRBV2 and TRBJ2-6, the full variable domain reads EPEVTQTPSHQVTQMGQEVILRCVPISNHLYFYWYRQILGQKVEFLVSFYNNEISEKSEIFDDQFSVERPDGSNFTLKIRSTKLEDSAMYFCASSVIVGANVLTFGAGSRLTVL.

As to this clonotype: A read error may be the cause here, since a much bigger clone is one base away. The chain combines TRBV5-1 with TRBJ2-5; no clear D gene. Looked up from germline, CDR1 is SGHRS and CDR2 is YFSETQ. This CDR3 has 15 residues. Deletions cut 4 bases from V and 5 bases from J, with 18 bases between. The CDR3, as DNA: TGCGCCAGCAGCGGGCTATCGGGCTATGTGGAGACCCAGTACTTC. It specifies CASSGLSGYVETQYF.

This clonotype was picked up many times. DNA for the CDR3: TGTGCCAGCAGTTACAGGGTCTATGGCTACACCTTC. Translating it yields CASSYRVYGYTF. This chain connects TRBV12-3 or TRBV12-4 to TRBJ1-2, with D perhaps TRBD1 (6 bases). V lost 4 bases and J lost 4, with 7 bases in between. The CDR3 sequence is 12 residues long.

The CDR3 sequence is CASSQGLASVNEQFF. The CDR3 nucleotides read TGTGCCAGCAGCCAAGGGCTAGCCAGCGTCAATGAGCAGTTCTTC. The V call is TRBV4-2, the J call TRBJ2-1; a possible D gene is TRBD2 (5 bases). V was shortened by 1 base and J by 6 bases, with 13 bases between the two germline ends. The germline gives CDR1 LGHNA, CDR2 YNFKEQ. This CDR3 comprises 15 residues.

Many counts were recorded for this clonotype. The gene calls are TRBV4-2 and TRBJ2-7; 8 nucleotides align to TRBD2. After removal of 1 base from V and 5 bases from J, the junction contained 10 bases not matched to a gene. The V gene's germline CDR1 is LGHNA and CDR2 YNFKEQ. The CDR3 runs to 16 residues. CDR3 in amino acids: CASSQGRGESSNEQYF. In nucleotides, the CDR3 is TGTGCCAGCAGCCAAGGGCGGGGGGAGAGTAGCAACGAGCAGTACTTC.

The rearrangement joins TRBV15 to TRBJ2-7, with D perhaps TRBD2 (6 bases). Looked up from germline, CDR1 is LNHNV and CDR2 is YYDKDF (reference sequence). This CDR3 spans 14 amino acids. V dropped 3 bases and J dropped 7 bases, with 16 bases sitting between them. The CDR3 spells CATSSAIRGVEQYF. CDR3 nucleotides: TGTGCCACCAGCAGTGCCATACGCGGGGTGGAGCAGTACTTC.

The sample holds a few counts of this clonotype. V is TRBV30 and J is TRBJ2-5; possibly TRBD2 for D (5 bases). Deletions cut 4 bases from V and 2 bases from J, with 8 bases between. Germline CDR1 GTSNPN, CDR2 SVGIG (reference sequence). The CDR3 is 12 residues long. This CDR3 reads CAWNGLQETQYF. The CDR3 nucleotides read TGTGCCTGGAACGGACTTCAAGAGACCCAGTACTTC. The entire variable domain, with the rest obtained from reference TRBV30 and TRBJ2-5, is as follows: SQTIHQWPATLVQPVGSPLSLECTVEGTSNPNLYWYRQAAGRGLQLLFYSVGIGQISSEVPQNLSASRPQDRQFILSSKKLLLSDSGFYLCAWNGLQETQYFGPGTRLLVL.

As for this clonotype: Being one base from a much bigger clone, this may be a read error. V and J are TRBV12-3 or TRBV12-4 and TRBJ1-6, with TRBD1 matching 7 bases. The CDR3 covers 18 residues. With V trimmed by 3 bases and J by 11 bases, 19 bases remained unmatched. The CDR3 loop is CASSFHSGTANLPPPLHF. CDR3 in DNA: TGTGCCAGCAGTTTCCACTCCGGGACAGCCAACCTCCCACCACCCCTCCACTTT.

This clonotype was seen ten or more times. The J gene is TRBJ1-1, the V gene TRBV7-8; perhaps TRBD1 as D (6 bases). The CDR3 is made up of 15 amino acids. CDR1 is SGHVS, CDR2 FQNEAQ, per germline. The V and J ends lost 5 bases and 4 bases respectively, with 17 bases between them. The CDR3 loop is CASSLRQASLTEAFF. Written as DNA, the CDR3 is TGTGCCAGCAGCCTGCGACAGGCATCCCTCACTGAAGCTTTCTTT.

The chain couples TRBV2 to TRBJ1-1; D unclear. The CDR3 loop spans 9 amino acids. V was shortened by 6 bases and J by 9 bases, with 5 bases between the two germline ends. The germline gives CDR1 SNHLY, CDR2 FYNNEI. The CDR3 protein is CASRDKAFF. The CDR3 DNA is TGTGCCAGCAGGGATAAAGCTTTCTTT. The variable domain in full, with the rest retrieved from reference TRBV2 and TRBJ1-1, is EPEVTQTPSHQVTQMGQEVILRCVPISNHLYFYWYRQILGQKVEFLVSFYNNEISEKSEIFDDQFSVERPDGSNFTLKIRSTKLEDSAMYFCASRDKAFFGQGTRLTVV.

This clonotype was counted only a few times. The chain recombines TRBV2 with TRBJ2-5, with TRBD2 matching over 15 bases. V trimming: 4 bases; J trimming: 5 bases; junction bases outside the gene matches: 2. The CDR3 totals 15 residues. Per the germline V gene, CDR1 is SNHLY and CDR2 is FYNNEI. The CDR3 bases are TGTGCCAGCAGTGGTGGACTAGCGGGGGGGGAGACCCAGTACTTC. Its protein is CASSGGLAGGETQYF.

The genes are TRBV11-1 and TRBJ2-3; a possible D gene is TRBD1 (6 bases). CDR1 is SGHAT and CDR2 is FQDESV in the germline V gene (reference sequence). Between the trimmed V and J ends, which lost 6 bases and 0 bases, there was a span of 16 bases. The CDR3 has 16 amino acids. The CDR3 loop is CASSPEPRGSTDTQYF. CDR3 nucleotide sequence: TGTGCCAGCAGTCCCGAGCCCAGGGGAAGCACAGATACGCAGTATTTT.

The V gene is TRBV5-1, the J gene TRBJ2-5; TRBD2 matches 9 bases. This CDR3 is 15 amino acids long. Trimming at V came to 2 bases and at J to 7 bases, leaving 9 bases not matched to a gene. Germline CDR1 reads SGHRS; CDR2 reads YFSETQ. CDR3 nucleotide sequence: TGCGCCAGCAGCTTATCGCGGGGGGGCTGGGGGACCCAGTACTTC. Encoded protein: CASSLSRGGWGTQYF.

The chain combines TRBV6-8 with TRBJ1-5, with unresolved D. Germline V gene data show CDR1 as MNHGY and CDR2 as SAAAGT. The V end was cut by 7 bases, the J end by 6 bases, with 10 bases between. This CDR3 spans 12 amino acids. The CDR3 coding sequence is TGTGCCAGCATGGAGGAATTTCAGCCCCAGCATTTT. It specifies CASMEEFQPQHF.

This clonotype has ten or more counts. This CDR3 is CASKPGLAYNEQFF. The DNA for the CDR3 is TGTGCCAGCAAGCCGGGACTAGCGTACAATGAGCAGTTCTTC. This rearrangement joins TRBV6-1 to TRBJ2-1; 10 bases are shared with TRBD2. The CDR3 consists of 14 residues. With V trimmed by 7 bases and J by 4 bases, 4 bases remained unmatched. The germline CDR1 and CDR2 sequences are MNHNS and SASEGT.

Ten or more counts support this clonotype. The rearrangement links TRBV5-1 to TRBJ2-7; TRBD2 aligns across 9 bases. Germline V gene lookup returns CDR1 SGHRS and CDR2 YFSETQ. After removal of 3 bases from V and 2 bases from J, the junction contained 6 bases not matched to a gene. The CDR3 has 15 residues. CDR3 sequence reads: CASSSTSGATYEQYF. CDR3 DNA: TGCGCCAGCAGCTCGACTAGCGGAGCTACCTACGAGCAGTACTTC.

The chain combines TRBV24-1 with TRBJ2-3; possibly TRBD2 for D (6 bases). CDR3 size: 15 residues. Germline-derived CDR1 and CDR2 are KGHDR and SFDVKD. Trimming removed 4 bases at V and 1 base at J, with 11 bases between. Written as DNA, the CDR3 is TGTGCCACCAGTGAGGGGGGACGGGGCACAGATACGCAGTATTTT. This translates into CATSEGGRGTDTQYF.

This clonotype was counted a few times. The chain is built from TRBV19 and TRBJ1-1, with TRBD1 identical over 8 bases. J was trimmed by 4 bases and V by 4 bases; bases with no gene match: 14. This CDR3 contains 17 residues. Germline loops: CDR1 LNHDA, CDR2 SQIVND (reference sequence). The CDR3 DNA is TGTGCCAGTAGTACATCGGCCGGTCAGGGGGCGTTCACTGAAGCTTTCTTT. Translating gives CASSTSAGQGAFTEAFF.

The rearrangement links TRBV30 to TRBJ1-2; TRBD1 is a possible D gene (6 bases). CDR3 length: 15 residues. The germline V gene encodes CDR1 GTSNPN and CDR2 SVGIG (reference sequence). V was cut by 3 bases and J by 8 bases, with 22 bases left in between. The CDR3 region is CAWSGGYRGVNGYTF. In nucleotides, the CDR3 is TGTGCCTGGAGCGGGGGTTATAGGGGGGTCAACGGCTACACCTTC.

Notes on this clonotype: This CDR3 fails to terminate in the conserved phenylalanine or tryptophan, so it likely reflects a read error. V usage is TRBV2 and J usage is TRBJ1-3, with D possibly being TRBD1 (6 bases). The CDR3 runs 13 residues. V lost 7 bases, J lost 3 bases, and 10 bases lay in between. Germline lookup yields CDR1 SNHLY and CDR2 FYNNEI. CDR3 sequence (DNA): TGTGCCAGCATACGGGGGCTTGGAAACACCATATATATT. This gives the protein CASIRGLGNTIYI.

The CDR3 nucleotides read TGTGCCAGCAGTATCCTATCAGACACAAGGGGACCCCACGAGCAGTACTTC. This gives the protein CASSILSDTRGPHEQYF. This chain joins TRBV27 and TRBJ2-7, with D perhaps being TRBD1 or TRBD2 (5 bases each). In germline, CDR1 is MNHEY, CDR2 SMNVEV (reference sequence). CDR3 length equals 17 residues. The ends were cut back, 5 bases at V and 5 bases at J, with 25 bases in the middle.